This TCR beta chain appears in the sequencing data of a study of blood T cell repertoires in COVID-19. Clones were read by immunoSEQ multiplex PCR, and TCRdb kept only the in-frame ones, dropping some. The repertoire holds 250,000 to 350,000 clones, with approximately 86% as singletons. The participants were between about 18 and 100 years old and came from about two dozen US areas. Participants were placed into cohorts based on the clinical history they reported. This CDR3 spans 15 amino acids. From germline, CDR1 is SEHNR and CDR2 FQNEAQ (reference sequence). V was clipped by 5 bases and J by 6 bases; unmatched bases: 12.

Sequences were obtained from PBMCs or T cells enriched from blood (not recorded which). The chain uses TRBV7-9 and TRBJ2-7; the match to TRBD2 covers 8 bases. This receptor was taken from a woman under 30 who had recovered from COVID-19. For the CDR3, the DNA is TGTGCCAGCAGCCCACCGACTAGCGATGGTACCGAGCAGTACTTC. Translation gives CASSPPTSDGTEQYF.